Below are 21 T cell receptor beta chains sequenced from a single sample in a study of Ad26.COV2.S vaccination and SARS-CoV-2 variants. Treatment given: 19 received Ad26.COV2.S at low or high dose, single or two shots; about five received placebo; per-sample allocation not given. The study sampled participants on day 63 after the first vaccine or placebo injection. TCRdb's copy holds only in-frame clones and misses some; the assay was immunoSEQ multiplex PCR. This sample carries fewer than 500,000 clones, roughly 89% of them seen once, and the ten largest clones take about 2.4%. The specimen was peripheral blood, collected in a trial of Ad26.COV2.S vaccine versus placebo. The receptor source for this set is a person between 18 and 59 years old who received the Ad26.COV2.S COVID-19 vaccine or a placebo.

Only a few counts were recorded for this clone. The chain couples TRBV5-5 to TRBJ2-3; a weak D match, TRBD2 (5 bases). This CDR3 comprises 14 residues. Germline values: CDR1 SGHKS, CDR2 YYEKEE (reference sequence). Trimming stripped 3 bases from V and 5 bases from J, with 13 bases between. The CDR3 reads CASSSTYRGDTQYF. The DNA for the CDR3 is TGTGCCAGCAGCTCCACCTATCGGGGAGATACGCAGTATTTT.

V gene TRBV4-3 combines with J gene TRBJ2-1, with 9 bases matching TRBD2. The V segment lost 1 base and the J segment 0 bases; nucleotides outside the gene matches: 7. Germline V gene lookup returns CDR1 LGHNA and CDR2 YSLEER. CDR3 length: 18 residues. CDR3 sequence reads: CASSQAEASGVSYNEQFF. CDR3 coding DNA: TGCGCCAGCAGCCAAGCTGAAGCTAGCGGGGTCTCCTACAATGAGCAGTTCTTC.

CDR3 nucleotide sequence: TGTGCCAGCAGCAGGACAGGGTACACTGAAGCTTTCTTT. It codes for CASSRTGYTEAFF. The J gene is TRBJ1-1, the V gene TRBV12-3 or TRBV12-4; 8 positions agree with TRBD1. The junction had 3 bases not matched to a gene; V was cut back by 6 bases and J by 3 bases. CDR3 length equals 13 residues.

V is TRBV3-1 (or the pseudogene TRBV3-2) and J is TRBJ1-1; D ambiguous. This CDR3 contains 13 residues. V gave up 4 bases and J gave up 4 bases, with 10 bases separating them. Germline lookup yields CDR1 LGHDT and CDR2 YNNKEL (reference sequence). CDR3 in DNA: TGTGCCAGCAGCCCTATCTTAGGCACTGAAGCTTTCTTT. This translates into CASSPILGTEAFF.

The chain links TRBV7-2 to TRBJ1-5; D remains ambiguous. From germline, CDR1 is SGHTA and CDR2 FQGNSA. V lost 1 base and J lost 2, with 9 bases in between. This CDR3 has 15 residues. CDR3 residues: CASSLVHSGNQPQHF. The DNA for the CDR3 is TGTGCCAGCAGCTTAGTGCATTCGGGCAATCAGCCCCAGCATTTT. Full variable domain (missing parts from reference TRBV7-2 and TRBJ1-5): GAGVSQSPSNKVTEKGKDVELRCDPISGHTALYWYRQSLGQGLEFLIYFQGNSAPDKSGLPSDRFSAERTGGSVSTLTIQRTQQEDSAVYLCASSLVHSGNQPQHFGDGTRLSIL.

This chain uses TRBV28 with TRBJ1-2, with 7 bases matching TRBD1. CDR3 length: 14 amino acids. The V gene's germline CDR1 is MDHEN and CDR2 SYDVKM. The ends lost 3 bases at V and 7 bases at J; junction bases unmatched: 8. The CDR3 is CASSFPTGEGGYTF. CDR3 nucleotide sequence: TGTGCCAGCAGTTTCCCCACAGGGGAAGGTGGCTACACCTTC.

The chain uses TRBV5-1 and TRBJ1-6; unclear D gene. This CDR3 spans 15 amino acids. Trimming took off 4 bases at V and 7 bases at J, with 15 bases between the two ends. CDR1 is SGHRS and CDR2 is YFSETQ in the germline V gene. The CDR3 nucleotides read TGCGCCAGCAGCCCCCAAGGGAATCCGAATTCACCCCTCCACTTT. This codes for CASSPQGNPNSPLHF.

V is TRBV11-3 and J is TRBJ2-5, with D tentatively TRBD1 or TRBD2 (6 bases each). The CDR3 runs to 13 residues. Germline V gene lookup returns CDR1 SGHNT and CDR2 YENEEA. V lost 6 bases and J 7 bases, leaving 15 bases between the germline ends. The chain's CDR3 is CASRFRGGGTQYF. The CDR3 bases are TGTGCCAGCAGGTTTAGAGGAGGGGGGACCCAGTACTTC.

In nucleotides, the CDR3 is TGTGCCAGCAGCCAACGTAGAAACACCATATATTTT. It yields the protein CASSQRRNTIYF. This chain links TRBV14 with TRBJ1-3, with D uncertain. V lost 2 bases and J 5 bases, leaving 4 bases between the germline ends. CDR3 size: 12 residues. The germline V gene encodes CDR1 SGHDN and CDR2 FVKESK.

This clone was recorded only once. The genes are TRBV5-1 and TRBJ2-7; TRBD2 agrees at 14 bases. The CDR3 has 17 residues. The trim removed 2 bases at V and 4 bases at J, leaving 8 bases unmatched. The germline CDR1 and CDR2 sequences are SGHRS and YFSETQ. CDR3 region: CASSFRPGLAGDYEQYF. The CDR3, as DNA: TGCGCCAGCAGCTTTCGGCCGGGACTAGCGGGGGATTACGAGCAGTACTTC.

The chain employs TRBV28 and TRBJ1-5; TRBD1 might be the D (5 bases). The V end lost 1 base, the J end lost 7 bases, and 8 bases lay between the germline ends. Germline assignment: CDR1 MDHEN and CDR2 SYDVKM. The CDR3 covers 13 residues. DNA of the CDR3: TGTGCCAGCAGTTTATTAGGGGACCAGCCCCAGCATTTT. Residues: CASSLLGDQPQHF.

The chain carries TRBV11-3 and TRBJ2-2; D remains ambiguous. V was clipped by 5 bases and J by 5 bases, with 12 bases between them. Looked up from germline, CDR1 is SGHNT and CDR2 is YENEEA. The CDR3 sequence is 14 residues long. The CDR3 here is CASSLRIGTGELFF. The CDR3 nucleotides are TGTGCCAGCAGCCTAAGGATAGGGACCGGGGAGCTGTTTTTT. The entire variable domain, with the rest obtained from reference TRBV11-3 and TRBJ2-2, is as follows: EAGVVQSPRYKIIEKKQPVAFWCNPISGHNTLYWYLQNLGQGPELLIRYENEEAVDDSQLPKDRFSAERLKGVDSTLKIQPAELGDSAVYLCASSLRIGTGELFFGEGSRLTVL.

The rearrangement joins TRBV3-1 (or the pseudogene TRBV3-2) to TRBJ1-2; perhaps TRBD1 as D (6 bases). Germline lookup yields CDR1 LGHDT and CDR2 YNNKEL (reference sequence). Trimming cost V 4 bases and J 5 bases, with 17 bases left between them. CDR3 length: 15 amino acids. The DNA for the CDR3 is TGTGCCAGCAGCCTCGTTTGGGGGCAGAATTATGGCTACACCTTC. This sequence encodes CASSLVWGQNYGYTF.

V usage is TRBV4-3 and J usage is TRBJ1-3; D remains ambiguous. Per the germline V gene, CDR1 is LGHNA and CDR2 is YSLEER. Trimming shortened V by 4 bases and J by 9 bases, and 16 bases separated the two germline ends. The CDR3 contains 14 residues. This chain's CDR3 is CASSPVRGWSTIYF. CDR3 nucleotide sequence: TGCGCCAGCAGCCCCGTCCGGGGATGGAGCACCATATATTTT.

The rearrangement uses TRBV4-3 and TRBJ2-2; 12 positions match TRBD2. This CDR3 is built from 18 residues. V dropped 4 bases and J dropped 5; count of bases not matched to a gene: 11. The V gene's germline CDR1 is LGHNA and CDR2 YSLEER. CDR3 sequence (DNA): TGCGCCAGCAGCCGAAGCGAACCGCTAGCGGGGGGGACCGGGGAGCTGTTTTTT. This translates into CASSRSEPLAGGTGELFF.

This clone was seen a single time. The chain has TRBV6-2 or TRBV6-3 and TRBJ1-1, with a tentative D call TRBD1 (6 bases). Per the germline V gene, CDR1 is MNHEY and CDR2 is SVGEGT. The V gene lost 2 bases and the J gene lost 1 base, with 8 bases spanning the gap. The CDR3 spans 14 residues. CDR3 region: CASSYMDRNTEAFF. The CDR3 DNA is TGTGCCAGCAGTTACATGGACAGGAACACTGAAGCTTTCTTT.

V and J are TRBV27 and TRBJ1-1, with unresolved D. Trimming took 1 base from V and 0 from J, leaving 6 bases between them. This CDR3 is built from 14 residues. Per the germline V gene, CDR1 is MNHEY and CDR2 is SMNVEV (reference sequence). CDR3 in DNA: TGTGCCAGCAGTTTATTCCGGATGAACACTGAAGCTTTCTTT. Translated, it gives CASSLFRMNTEAFF.

The chain employs TRBV2 and TRBJ1-5; D perhaps matches TRBD1 (6 bases). The CDR3 runs to 14 residues. The germline CDR1 and CDR2 sequences are SNHLY and FYNNEI. With 5 bases removed from V and 2 bases from J, the gap between germline ends came to 10 bases. The CDR3 loop reads CASSYYRGNQPQHF. The CDR3 DNA sequence: TGTGCCAGCAGTTACTACAGGGGCAATCAGCCCCAGCATTTT.

This clone was detected once. The V call is TRBV4-3, the J call TRBJ2-5; no clear D gene. This CDR3 contains 20 residues. From germline, CDR1 is LGHNA and CDR2 YSLEER. V dropped 0 bases and J dropped 5 bases, with 28 bases sitting between them. CDR3 in amino acids: CASSQDKPTAGWGFEETQYF. Here the CDR3 DNA reads TGCGCCAGCAGCCAAGACAAGCCTACAGCCGGCTGGGGTTTTGAGGAGACCCAGTACTTC.

The chain combines TRBV24-1 with TRBJ1-1; D is perhaps TRBD1 (6 bases). V lost 10 bases to trimming and J lost 1 base, with 12 bases between them. Per the germline V gene, CDR1 is KGHDR and CDR2 is SFDVKD. This CDR3 is 13 amino acids long. CDR3: CATQGLKNTEAFF. Written as DNA, the CDR3 is TGTGCCACTCAGGGGTTGAAGAACACTGAAGCTTTCTTT.

The V call is TRBV28, the J call TRBJ1-1; 7 positions agree with TRBD1. Germline CDR1 reads MDHEN; CDR2 reads SYDVKM. The V segment lost 2 bases and the J segment 1 base; nucleotides outside the gene matches: 7. This CDR3 contains 16 residues. Here the CDR3 DNA reads TGTGCCAGCAGTTTAGAGACAGGGTGGGGGAACACTGAAGCTTTCTTT. Translation gives CASSLETGWGNTEAFF.